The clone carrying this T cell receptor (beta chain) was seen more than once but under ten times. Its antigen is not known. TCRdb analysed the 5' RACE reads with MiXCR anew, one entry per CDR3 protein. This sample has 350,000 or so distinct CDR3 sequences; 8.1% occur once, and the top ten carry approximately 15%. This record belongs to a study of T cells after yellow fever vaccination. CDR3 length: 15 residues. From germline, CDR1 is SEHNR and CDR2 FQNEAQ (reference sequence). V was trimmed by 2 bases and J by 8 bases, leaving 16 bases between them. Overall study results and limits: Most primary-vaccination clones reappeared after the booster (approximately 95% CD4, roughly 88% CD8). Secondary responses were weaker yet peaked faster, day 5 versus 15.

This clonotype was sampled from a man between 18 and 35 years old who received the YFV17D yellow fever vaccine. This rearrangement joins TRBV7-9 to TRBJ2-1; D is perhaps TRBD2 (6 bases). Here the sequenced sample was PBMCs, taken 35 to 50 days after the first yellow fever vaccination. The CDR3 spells CASSLRRVGGDEQFF. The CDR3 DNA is TGTGCCAGCAGCTTACGCAGGGTTGGAGGGGATGAGCAGTTCTTC.